These T cell receptor beta chains were read from a single sample in a study of response to subunit inactivated influenza vaccine. TCRdb reprocessed the RT-PCR reads via MiXCR and lists one record per CDR3 protein. The sample shows about 620,000 distinct CDR3 sequences, approximately 10% of them seen only once. The same sample was also used in a study of T cells expressing NK-cell markers.

This sample comprised PBMCs from blood, obtained on the day of vaccination. These receptors were collected from a man in his fifties who received an inactivated influenza vaccine. CDR3s include the opening cysteine and the closing phenylalanine or tryptophan. A D gene is named only where the DNA matches it firmly. Expanded clones get a size class; other rows say once, few or many, or leave the size out.

CDR3 length: 17; clone size: few; D gene: TRBD2; J gene: TRBJ2-1; V gene: TRBV12-3/TRBV12-4; CDR3 protein: CASSLIGGVAGYNEQFF; CDR3 DNA: TGTGCCAGCAGCCTTATTGGCGGGGTAGCGGGATACAATGAGCAGTTCTTC
CDR3 length: 19; clone size: few; D gene: TRBD2; J gene: TRBJ2-1; V gene: TRBV30; CDR3 protein: CAWSGASREGRSSYNEQFF; CDR3 DNA: TGTGCCTGGAGTGGGGCTAGCCGGGAGGGCCGGAGCTCCTACAATGAGCAGTTCTTC
CDR3 length: 15; clone size: -; D gene: TRBD2; J gene: TRBJ2-7; V gene: TRBV6-5; CDR3 protein: CASSYSRGVLSEQYF; CDR3 DNA: TGTGCCAGCAGTTACTCTCGGGGGGTCCTTTCAGAGCAGTACTTC
CDR3 length: 14; clone size: few; D gene: -; J gene: TRBJ1-6; V gene: TRBV12-3/TRBV12-4; CDR3 protein: CASRGPGDGSPLHF; CDR3 DNA: TGTGCCAGCAGGGGCCCAGGGGACGGGTCACCCCTCCACTTT
CDR3 length: 13; clone size: few; D gene: -; J gene: TRBJ2-3; V gene: TRBV5-4; CDR3 protein: CASSLWITDTQYF; CDR3 DNA: TGTGCCAGCAGCTTGTGGATAACAGATACGCAGTATTTT
CDR3 length: 13; clone size: few; D gene: -; J gene: TRBJ2-1; V gene: TRBV6-5; CDR3 protein: CASSYGIHNEQFF; CDR3 DNA: TGTGCCAGCAGTTACGGGATTCACAATGAGCAGTTCTTC
CDR3 length: 15; clone size: -; D gene: -; J gene: TRBJ2-7; V gene: TRBV19; CDR3 protein: CASSISGNGVYEQYF; CDR3 DNA: TGTGCCAGTAGTATATCCGGGAACGGGGTCTACGAGCAGTACTTC
CDR3 length: 18; clone size: many; D gene: -; J gene: TRBJ2-3; V gene: TRBV9; CDR3 protein: CASSPKGGLPRRGDTQYF; CDR3 DNA: TGTGCCAGCAGCCCTAAGGGGGGACTACCCCGCCGGGGGGATACGCAGTATTTT
CDR3 length: 16; clone size: few; D gene: TRBD2; J gene: TRBJ2-5; V gene: TRBV10-2; CDR3 protein: CASSDATSGGRETQYF; CDR3 DNA: TGCGCCAGCAGTGACGCGACTAGCGGGGGTCGGGAGACCCAGTACTTC
CDR3 length: 13; clone size: many; D gene: -; J gene: TRBJ1-1; V gene: TRBV12-3/TRBV12-4; CDR3 protein: CASSLAENTEAFF; CDR3 DNA: TGTGCCAGCAGCTTAGCAGAGAACACTGAAGCTTTCTTT
CDR3 length: 15; clone size: many; D gene: -; J gene: TRBJ2-5; V gene: TRBV2; CDR3 protein: CASSEALGGTETQYF; CDR3 DNA: TGTGCCAGCAGTGAAGCGTTGGGGGGAACAGAGACCCAGTACTTC
CDR3 length: 14; clone size: many; D gene: -; J gene: TRBJ1-1; V gene: TRBV6-1; CDR3 protein: CATSRVEVNTEAFF; CDR3 DNA: TGTGCCACGAGCAGGGTGGAGGTCAACACTGAAGCTTTCTTT
CDR3 length: 15; clone size: few; D gene: -; J gene: TRBJ2-5; V gene: TRBV5-1; CDR3 protein: CASSLDGQNQETQYF; CDR3 DNA: TGCGCCAGCAGCTTAGACGGACAGAATCAAGAGACCCAGTACTTC
CDR3 length: 13; clone size: few; D gene: -; J gene: TRBJ2-1; V gene: TRBV5-4; CDR3 protein: CASATALDREQFF; CDR3 DNA: TGTGCCAGCGCGACCGCTCTTGATCGTGAGCAGTTCTTC
CDR3 length: 15; clone size: -; D gene: -; J gene: TRBJ2-1; V gene: TRBV11-2; CDR3 protein: CATKLSLGTVNEQFF; CDR3 DNA: TGTGCCACCAAGCTTAGCCTCGGGACGGTCAATGAGCAGTTCTTC
CDR3 length: 18; clone size: few; D gene: TRBD1; J gene: TRBJ1-6; V gene: TRBV12-3/TRBV12-4; CDR3 protein: CASSWGTGQSSYNSPLHF; CDR3 DNA: TGTGCCAGCAGTTGGGGGACAGGGCAGAGCTCCTATAATTCACCCCTCCACTTT
CDR3 length: 14; clone size: few; D gene: TRBD1; J gene: TRBJ2-7; V gene: TRBV6-2/TRBV6-3; CDR3 protein: CASSGQGRSSEQYF; CDR3 DNA: TGTGCCAGCAGTGGACAGGGGCGGTCGTCCGAGCAGTACTTC
CDR3 length: 15; clone size: few; D gene: -; J gene: TRBJ2-5; V gene: TRBV4-3; CDR3 protein: CASSQDDRSGRSQYF; CDR3 DNA: TGCGCCAGCAGCCAAGACGACAGGTCGGGCCGGTCCCAGTACTTC
CDR3 length: 16; clone size: -; D gene: TRBD1; J gene: TRBJ2-2; V gene: TRBV24-1; CDR3 protein: CATSDLRTGATGELFF; CDR3 DNA: TGTGCCACCAGTGATCTCAGGACAGGGGCGACTGGGGAGCTGTTTTTT
CDR3 length: 13; clone size: few; D gene: TRBD2; J gene: TRBJ2-1; V gene: TRBV20-1; CDR3 protein: CSAEGLVYNEQFF; CDR3 DNA: TGCAGTGCTGAAGGACTAGTCTACAATGAGCAGTTCTTC
CDR3 length: 16; clone size: -; D gene: TRBD2; J gene: TRBJ2-3; V gene: TRBV11-1; CDR3 protein: CASRPPGLAGADTQYF; CDR3 DNA: TGTGCCAGCAGGCCTCCGGGACTAGCGGGAGCAGATACGCAGTATTTT
CDR3 length: 17; clone size: many; D gene: -; J gene: TRBJ2-3; V gene: TRBV5-1; CDR3 protein: CASSLAYVGGGIDTQYF; CDR3 DNA: TGCGCCAGCAGCTTGGCCTACGTTGGAGGAGGGATAGATACGCAGTATTTT
CDR3 length: 15; clone size: many; D gene: -; J gene: TRBJ2-1; V gene: TRBV5-6; CDR3 protein: CASSVWRGQYNEQFF; CDR3 DNA: TGTGCCAGCAGCGTGTGGCGGGGTCAATACAATGAGCAGTTCTTC
CDR3 length: 15; clone size: few; D gene: TRBD1; J gene: TRBJ2-5; V gene: TRBV5-1; CDR3 protein: CASSLAGTGEGTQYF; CDR3 DNA: TGCGCCAGCAGCTTGGCCGGGACAGGGGAGGGGACCCAGTACTTC
CDR3 length: 16; clone size: -; D gene: TRBD1; J gene: TRBJ2-1; V gene: TRBV9; CDR3 protein: CASSVGGRGPYNEQFF; CDR3 DNA: TGTGCCAGCAGCGTAGGGGGCAGGGGGCCGTACAATGAGCAGTTCTTC
CDR3 length: 15; clone size: few; D gene: -; J gene: TRBJ2-7; V gene: TRBV14; CDR3 protein: CASSQAPISSYEQYF; CDR3 DNA: TGTGCCAGCAGCCAAGCACCTATTAGCTCCTACGAGCAGTACTTC
CDR3 length: 13; clone size: few; D gene: -; J gene: TRBJ2-7; V gene: TRBV4-2; CDR3 protein: CASSQDRRAEQYF; CDR3 DNA: TGTGCCAGCAGCCAAGATCGCAGGGCCGAGCAGTACTTC
CDR3 length: 15; clone size: -; D gene: -; J gene: TRBJ2-3; V gene: TRBV30; CDR3 protein: CAWSRAGPSTDTQYF; CDR3 DNA: TGTGCCTGGAGTCGAGCAGGTCCTAGCACAGATACGCAGTATTTT
CDR3 length: 13; clone size: -; D gene: -; J gene: TRBJ1-2; V gene: TRBV20-1; CDR3 protein: CSASAGTYYGYTF; CDR3 DNA: TGCAGTGCTAGCGCGGGTACATACTATGGCTACACCTTC
CDR3 length: 14; clone size: -; D gene: TRBD2; J gene: TRBJ2-7; V gene: TRBV7-6; CDR3 protein: CASSPGGETREQYF; CDR3 DNA: TGTGCCAGCAGCCCTGGGGGGGAAACTCGGGAGCAGTACTTC
CDR3 length: 16; clone size: -; D gene: TRBD2; J gene: TRBJ2-2; V gene: TRBV10-3; CDR3 protein: CAITSSAGANTGELFF; CDR3 DNA: TGTGCCATCACCTCGTCGGCGGGGGCGAACACCGGGGAGCTGTTTTTT
CDR3 length: 15; clone size: -; D gene: TRBD1; J gene: TRBJ2-1; V gene: TRBV6-1; CDR3 protein: CASSERDRGDREQFF; CDR3 DNA: TGTGCCAGCAGTGAGCGGGACAGGGGGGATCGGGAGCAGTTCTTC
CDR3 length: 13; clone size: -; D gene: -; J gene: TRBJ1-1; V gene: TRBV7-2; CDR3 protein: CASRYGSVTEAFF; CDR3 DNA: TGTGCCAGCCGCTACGGTTCGGTCACTGAAGCTTTCTTT